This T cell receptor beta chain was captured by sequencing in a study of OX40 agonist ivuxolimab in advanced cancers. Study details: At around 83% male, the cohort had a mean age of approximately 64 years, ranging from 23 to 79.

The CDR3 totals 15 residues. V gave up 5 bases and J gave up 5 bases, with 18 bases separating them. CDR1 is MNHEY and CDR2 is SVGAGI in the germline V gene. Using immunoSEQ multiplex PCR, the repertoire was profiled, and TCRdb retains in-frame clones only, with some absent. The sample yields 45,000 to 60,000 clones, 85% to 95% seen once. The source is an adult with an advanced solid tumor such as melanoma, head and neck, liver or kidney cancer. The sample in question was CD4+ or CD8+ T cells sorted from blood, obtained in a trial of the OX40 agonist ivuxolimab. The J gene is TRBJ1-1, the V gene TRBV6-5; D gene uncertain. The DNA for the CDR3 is TGTGCCAGCAGTCCCCCGGCCTCGACGCCTACTGAAGCTTTCTTT. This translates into CASSPPASTPTEAFF.